The clone carrying this T cell receptor beta chain turned up a few times. Antigen: not known. The data were taken from a study of human T cells and chemical hapten exposure. Study information: Patients were given diphenylcyclopropenone on the scalp weekly across the approximately 24-week study. 0.01% DPC was applied to the upper back in patch tests, which were read at 6 days.

General observations from the study: No shift was seen in TCRs above 1 in 1000 frequency with DPC sensitization.

Indicated time point: patch test 3, about 24 weeks after DPC sensitization. Treatment noted: therapeutic diphenylcyclopropenone sensitization with weekly scalp DPC. Individual cDNA molecules (in the library) carried attached unique molecular identifiers. Each CDR3 protein gets one entry after TCRdb re-called the RACE reads with MiXCR. The sample lists 150,000 to 200,000 distinct CDR3 sequences; about 27% were seen once. Looked up from germline, CDR1 is SGDLS and CDR2 is YYNGEE. CDR3 size: 13 residues. V was pared by 4 bases and J by 1 base, with 5 bases between. The receptor comes from a woman aged 18-29 years with alopecia areata. Some clones in this sample may be carry-over from other donors' samples. The chain recombines TRBV9 with TRBJ2-2, with D uncertain. The sequencing here drew on whole blood, taken in connection with sensitization to the hapten diphenylcyclopropenone (DPC). CDR3 nucleotide sequence: TGTGCCAGCAGCTCAGTGAACACCGGGGAGCTGTTTTTT. Amino acids: CASSSVNTGELFF.